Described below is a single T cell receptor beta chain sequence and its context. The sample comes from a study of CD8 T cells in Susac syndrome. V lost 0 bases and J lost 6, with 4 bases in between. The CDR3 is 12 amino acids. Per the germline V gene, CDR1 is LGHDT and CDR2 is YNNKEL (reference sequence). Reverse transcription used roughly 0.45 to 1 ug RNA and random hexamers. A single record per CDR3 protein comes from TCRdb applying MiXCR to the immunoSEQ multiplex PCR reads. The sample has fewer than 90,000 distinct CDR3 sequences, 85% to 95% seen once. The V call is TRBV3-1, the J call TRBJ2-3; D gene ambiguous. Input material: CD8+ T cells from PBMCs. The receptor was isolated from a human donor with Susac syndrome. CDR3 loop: CASSQDEDTQYF. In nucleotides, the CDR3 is TGTGCCAGCAGCCAAGATGAGGATACGCAGTATTTT.